The following is a TCR beta chain sequence with its context. Its antigen is unidentified. The data were obtained in a study of blood T cells in healthy people across ages. Study in general: The capture of about one barcoded beta molecule per two T cells was achieved by template switching. Study-wide points: A roughly linear age-dependent decrease characterized TCR beta diversity per million T cells. Researchers judged that diversity estimates from one million T cells fell short of true values.

The V and J ends lost 3 bases and 1 base, in that order; junction bases with no gene match: 8. The CDR3 is 15 residues long. Germline CDR1 DFQATT, CDR2 SNEGSKA (reference sequence). A second PCR, run for about 6 to 12 cycles, used a sample-barcoded 5' primer plus a J-beta primer mix. One entry per CDR3 protein results from TCRdb running MiXCR on the 5' RACE reads. The profile shows around 520,000 distinct CDR3 sequences, 27% of them singletons. The sample was also reused in another study, on T cells of mothers and their children.

The sample taken for sequencing was blood. This receptor was taken from a boy younger than 10 in good health. V usage is TRBV20-1 and J usage is TRBJ2-7; TRBD1 aligns across 8 bases. CDR3 in DNA: TGCAGTGCTAGGATAGTCCAGGGGGCTTCCTACGAGCAGTACTTC. It encodes CSARIVQGASYEQYF.